These 18 T cell receptor beta chains originate from one sample sequenced in a study of T cells in tuberculosis. Clones were read by immunoSEQ multiplex PCR, and TCRdb kept only the in-frame ones, dropping some. The data contain about 34,000 clones, approximately 90% of them singletons. Material for sequencing was PBMCs. These receptors originate from a donor between 10 and 29 years old with latent tuberculosis or without tuberculosis infection.

The rearrangement joins TRBV28 to TRBJ1-5, with D uncertain. CDR3 size: 13 residues. The V and J ends lost 7 bases and 7 bases respectively, with 14 bases between them. Germline V gene sequence: CDR1 MDHEN, CDR2 SYDVKM. The CDR3 DNA sequence: TGTGCCAGCACCACGGCGGGGTGGCAGCCCCAGCATTTT. Amino acid sequence: CASTTAGWQPQHF.

The rearrangement uses TRBV4-2 and TRBJ1-2; D is possibly TRBD1 (6 bases). CDR1 LGHNA and CDR2 YNFKEQ come from the germline V gene. The CDR3 has 19 amino acids. Trimming shortened V by 3 bases and J by 7 bases, and 30 bases separated the two germline ends. The CDR3 loop reads CASSQNTGRGVGGEAGYTF. For the CDR3, the DNA is TGTGCCAGCAGCCAGAATACAGGGAGAGGAGTGGGAGGGGAGGCTGGCTACACCTTC.

This clone was counted once. The CDR3 sequence is CASSSPVGIAGAYNEQFF. The CDR3 DNA reads TGTGCCAGCAGCTCCCCGGTGGGAATAGCGGGAGCCTACAATGAGCAGTTCTTC. This chain connects TRBV7-2 to TRBJ2-1, with 9 bases matching TRBD2. The germline V gene has CDR1 SGHTA and CDR2 FQGNSA. The CDR3 runs to 18 residues. Trimming took 4 bases from V and 2 from J; bases not matched to a gene: 12. Filled out from reference TRBV7-2 and TRBJ2-1, the complete variable domain reads GAGVSQSPSNKVTEKGKDVELRCDPISGHTALYWYRQSLGQGLEFLIYFQGNSAPDKSGLPSDRFSAERTGGSVSTLTIQRTQQEDSAVYLCASSSPVGIAGAYNEQFFGPGTRLTVL.

The chain couples TRBV2 to TRBJ1-5; 8 nucleotides agree with TRBD1. Per germline, CDR1 SNHLY and CDR2 FYNNEI. Germline trimming cut 6 bases from V and 6 bases from J; bases unmatched to any gene: 7. The CDR3 covers 14 residues. CDR3 DNA: TGTGCCAGCAGGGGGACAGGAGAGAGTCAGCCCCAGCATTTT. Its protein product is CASRGTGESQPQHF. Drawing the rest from reference TRBV2 and TRBJ1-5, the complete variable domain is EPEVTQTPSHQVTQMGQEVILRCVPISNHLYFYWYRQILGQKVEFLVSFYNNEISEKSEIFDDQFSVERPDGSNFTLKIRSTKLEDSAMYFCASRGTGESQPQHFGDGTRLSIL.

This sequence joins TRBV27 and TRBJ2-7; D gene ambiguous. The CDR3 totals 13 residues. The germline V gene encodes CDR1 MNHEY and CDR2 SMNVEV (reference sequence). V lost 5 bases to trimming and J lost 2 bases, with 10 bases between them. CDR3 in DNA: TGTGCCAGCAGTCTCGCCTCGGCCTACGAGCAGTACTTC. Translating gives CASSLASAYEQYF.

For the CDR3, the DNA is TGCGCCAGCAGCCAAGATTTCGCACTCGTCTCCTACGAGCAGTACTTC. This sequence encodes CASSQDFALVSYEQYF. The chain combines TRBV4-1 with TRBJ2-7; D gene unclear. Trimming took 0 bases from V and 0 from J, leaving 12 bases between them. The CDR3 sequence is 16 residues long. CDR1 and CDR2 from the germline V gene are MGHRA and YSYEKL.

The rearrangement links TRBV18 to TRBJ1-2; D uncertain. Germline V lookup: CDR1 KGHSH, CDR2 LQKENI. This CDR3 is 18 amino acids long. The ends were cut back, 3 bases at V and 3 bases at J, with 23 bases in the middle. The CDR3 is CASSPLPPGGRLDYGYTF. Here the CDR3 DNA reads TGTGCCAGCTCACCGCTTCCCCCCGGAGGCAGATTGGACTATGGCTACACCTTC.

This clone was observed a handful of times. The chain has TRBV6-5 and TRBJ2-2, with D possibly being TRBD1 (5 bases). This CDR3 comprises 14 residues. Trimming pared 4 bases from V and 0 bases from J, leaving 6 bases between. Germline CDR1 and CDR2: MNHEY and SVGAGI. CDR3 sequence (DNA): TGTGCCAGCAGTTTGACAGCGAACACCGGGGAGCTGTTTTTT. It encodes CASSLTANTGELFF.

V gene TRBV4-3 combines with J gene TRBJ1-1, with D uncertain. The germline CDR1 and CDR2 sequences are LGHNA and YSLEER. Trimming left V 3 bases short and J 1 base short, with 12 bases between. This CDR3 is built from 15 residues. This CDR3 reads CASSQGGLGNTEAFF. The CDR3 DNA is TGCGCCAGCAGCCAGGGAGGACTTGGGAACACTGAAGCTTTCTTT.

CDR3 sequence (DNA): TGCGCCAGCAGCTCGGGAGAGAACACTGAAGCTTTCTTT. Protein product: CASSSGENTEAFF. The rearrangement links TRBV5-1 to TRBJ1-1; D gene ambiguous. The V and J ends lost 3 bases and 1 base respectively, with 7 bases between them. The germline CDR1 and CDR2 sequences are SGHRS and YFSETQ. The CDR3 loop spans 13 amino acids.

The rearrangement links TRBV10-3 to TRBJ2-7, with TRBD1 matching 9 bases. Germline lookup yields CDR1 ENHRY and CDR2 SYGVKD. The CDR3 has 17 residues. V lost 6 bases to trimming and J lost 0 bases; unmatched junction nucleotides: 12. CDR3 protein: CAIRSGTGYLSSYEQYF. The CDR3, as DNA: TGTGCCATCAGGTCCGGGACAGGGTACCTAAGCTCCTACGAGCAGTACTTC.

The chain carries TRBV6-1 and TRBJ2-1; the match to TRBD2 covers 11 bases. Germline V gives CDR1 MNHNS, CDR2 SASEGT. The CDR3 has 13 residues. The junction had 1 base not matched to a gene; V was cut back by 8 bases and J by 4 bases. The CDR3 reads CASGTSGYNEQFF. Written as DNA, the CDR3 is TGTGCCAGCGGGACTAGCGGTTACAATGAGCAGTTCTTC.

The V and J genes are TRBV30 and TRBJ1-1; D gene ambiguous. Trimming took 1 base from V and 0 from J, leaving 9 bases between them. The CDR3 length is 14 residues. Germline lookup yields CDR1 GTSNPN and CDR2 SVGIG (reference sequence). CDR3 bases: TGTGCCTGGAGTGATTACATTTTGAACACTGAAGCTTTCTTT. Translating it yields CAWSDYILNTEAFF.

This clone was detected only once. This chain connects TRBV19 to TRBJ1-1; 9 bases match TRBD1. CDR1 and CDR2 (germline): LNHDA, SQIVND (reference sequence). The CDR3 is made up of 15 amino acids. Germline trimming cut 10 bases from V and 0 bases from J; bases unmatched to any gene: 9. The CDR3 loop reads CAISAGTGLNTEAFF. As DNA, the CDR3 is TGTGCCATTTCAGCCGGGACAGGGCTGAACACTGAAGCTTTCTTT.

The chain joins TRBV4-3 to TRBJ1-5; D is uncertain. Germline-derived CDR1 and CDR2 are LGHNA and YSLEER. The CDR3 has 14 residues. Trimming shortened V by 1 base and J by 3 bases, and 7 bases separated the two germline ends. DNA of the CDR3: TGCGCCAGCAGCCAAGGGTCGGTCAATCAGCCCCAGCATTTT. Encoded protein: CASSQGSVNQPQHF.

The rearrangement uses TRBV7-8 and TRBJ2-7, with D possibly being TRBD2 (5 bases). Germline loops: CDR1 SGHVS, CDR2 FQNEAQ. The CDR3 covers 16 residues. Trimming stripped 4 bases from V and 0 bases from J, with 16 bases between. This CDR3 reads CASSSRIAGSSYEQYF. CDR3 nucleotides: TGTGCCAGCAGCTCTAGAATTGCGGGCAGCTCCTACGAGCAGTACTTC.

The chain couples TRBV29-1 to TRBJ1-2, with TRBD1 as a possible D gene (6 bases). The CDR3 length is 14 residues. Germline V gene sequence: CDR1 SQVTM, CDR2 ANQGSEA. Trimming shortened V by 6 bases and J by 2 bases, and 16 bases separated the two germline ends. CDR3 region: CSVVAQGVNYGYTF. CDR3 DNA: TGCAGCGTCGTTGCACAGGGAGTGAACTATGGCTACACCTTC. The full variable domain, rest sourced from reference TRBV29-1 and TRBJ1-2, is SAVISQKPSRDICQRGTSLTIQCQVDSQVTMMFWYRQQPGQSLTLIATANQGSEATYESGFVIDKFPISRPNLTFSTLTVSNMSPEDSSIYLCSVVAQGVNYGYTFGSGTRLTVV.

The chain is built from TRBV20-1 and TRBJ2-3; D remains unclear. The CDR3 contains 11 residues. V was pared by 6 bases and J by 6 bases, with 10 bases between. The germline V gene has CDR1 DFQATT and CDR2 SNEGSKA (reference sequence). DNA for the CDR3: TGCAGTGCCGTATATATGGATACGCAGTATTTT. It specifies CSAVYMDTQYF.